This T cell receptor (beta chain) was recovered during a study of Tregs in tolerant kidney transplant recipients (dated by TCRdb to between 2018 and 2021). General notes on the study: Before combined kidney and bone marrow transplantation, this study identified donor-specific regulatory T cells using TCRbeta sequencing and then followed those same cells after transplant. Results the study describes overall, beyond this receptor: The most biologically relevant and donor-specific TCRbeta repertoire appeared to be identified by expanding Tregs with activated donor B cells. Donor-specific Treg expansion exceeded global Treg expansion in tolerant patients, suggesting antigen-driven rather than nonspecific expansion. For some patients, the PCR primers changed as time went on, which meant samples from those patients could not be compared with one another at the nucleotide level. Biological reproducibility was not directly addressed, though technical replication error appeared minimal. Because the study included only a small number of patients, the results must be confirmed in larger populations and under other immunosuppression protocols.

For CDR1 and CDR2, the germline V gene lists MGHRA and YSYEKL. The CDR3 contains 14 residues, cysteine and phenylalanine counted. The read is trimmed to its CDR3 DNA, 42 bases read in frame from base 1. V is shortened by 0 bases, J by 8 bases, and the region joining them spans 12 bases. As concerns this clone: The clone's antigen remains unknown. No much larger clonotype is one base removed from it; base qualities were not supplied.

Related donors were used in the transplants with nonmyeloablative bone marrow transplantation, and mixed chimerism was transient in the human trials. Thawed PBMCs were FACS-sorted into unstimulated Tregs (CD4+CD25+CD127-), CD4+ non-Tregs (CD4+CD25-), CD4 cells and CD8 cells. 4 combined kidney and bone marrow transplant recipients from the ITN036ST trial were included as patients, and samples were available only from these trial subjects. Healthy control blood was processed by Ficoll density gradient to PBMCs and cryopreserved; patient PBMCs were collected before and after transplant. Genomic DNA was extracted from sorted cells with the QIAGEN DNeasy Blood and Tissue Kit for TCRbeta CDR3 sequencing. High-throughput TCRbeta CDR3 sequencing, which included PCR amplification with bias correction and internal controls, was done commercially through immunoSEQ. The study's processing was this. Unique productive TCRbeta sequences were defined by CDR3 nucleotide sequence where primers matched, otherwise by CDR3 amino acid sequence with Vbeta and Jbeta genes. Sorting error was corrected by removing sequences shared between sorted populations at a frequency ratio of 2:1 or less, and the remaining shared sequences were assigned to the higher population. Sequences were defined as donor-reactive when expanded at least 5-fold in CFSE-low cells versus unstimulated cells and present at a frequency of at least 0.01% in CFSE-low cells. Jensen-Shannon divergence, calculated on the top 100 TCRbeta sequences ranked by frequency, was used to quantify repertoire divergence. For samples with multiple sequencing runs, sorting error was corrected separately for each run before the runs were pooled. In its TCRdb copy, this immuneACCESS table keeps in-frame sequences only and misses some clones. Where compared with another copy, unresolved V genes explain less than half of these, and the others have no known cause. V and J calls and clone size follow that table, whereas D and trimming were derived from the DNA. The sample table lists about 50,000 clones, more than 70% of them with a count of one. The ten largest clones represent 15% of the sample.

Material: CD8+ T cells from blood (PBMCs), obtained 12 months after the transplant. The clonotype was recovered from a human patient who received a combined kidney and bone marrow transplant. Some T cells may have been brought in with the graft after a transplant. The rearranged chain carries TRBV4-1 and TRBJ2-3, with the D gene call left open. The DNA reads as follows: TGCGCCAGCAGCCAAGACCCCCATTCGGTTACGCAGTATTTT. It encodes CASSQDPHSVTQYF.